The source of this T cell receptor (beta chain) is a study of shared clonotypes between healthy human individuals. Assay: immunoSEQ multiplex PCR; the TCRdb copy retains only in-frame clones and omits some. The repertoire consists of approximately 2.4 million clones, with nearly 97% occurring once and the leading ten covering roughly 0.13%. Per the germline V gene, CDR1 is MNHNY and CDR2 is SVGAGI (reference sequence). V dropped 6 bases and J dropped 6 bases, with 21 bases sitting between them. The length of the CDR3 is 16 residues. The chain uses TRBV6-6 and TRBJ2-1, with D possibly being TRBD2 (6 bases). The sequence was collected from a man younger than 30 in good health. The source material was naive CD4+ T cells sorted from blood. Subset specified: CD45RA+ positively selected. The CDR3 here is CASRTTGTGEVNEQFF. The DNA for the CDR3 is TGTGCCAGCAGAACCACCGGGACGGGGGAGGTCAATGAGCAGTTCTTC.